The source of this T cell receptor beta chain is a study of CD8 T cells in ankylosing spondylitis. Regarding the study as a whole: Disease-linked clones were CD8+ and relatively rare in peripheral blood. Past studies reported some motif variants in reactive arthritis synovial fluid and blood. For ankylosing spondylitis blood, a TCR beta motif of fewer than 10 highly homologous variants appeared characteristic. Matched synovial fluid from ankylosing spondylitis patients was reported to be enriched for disease-linked clones.

The sample holds a few counts of this clonotype. The antigen is undetermined. Germline CDR1 reads SGHRS; CDR2 reads YFSETQ. Trimming removed 3 bases from V and 2 bases from J, with 12 bases in between. The CDR3 sequence is 14 residues long. Molecular-barcoded quantitative 5'-RACE produced these TCR beta libraries. One entry per CDR3 protein results from TCRdb running MiXCR on the 5' RACE reads. The sample shows around 770,000 distinct CDR3 sequences, 12% of them seen only once. Sequencing used blood, either unsorted or a sorted T cell fraction (not recorded which). V usage is TRBV5-1 and J usage is TRBJ2-7, with D unresolved. The TCR comes from a male donor with ankylosing spondylitis. The CDR3 DNA is TGCGCCAGCAGCTCCTTGACAAATACCTACGAGCAGTACTTC. This encodes CASSSLTNTYEQYF. Supplemented by reference TRBV5-1 and TRBJ2-7, the full variable domain reads KAGVTQTPRYLIKTRGQQVTLSCSPISGHRSVSWYQQTPGQGLQFLFEYFSETQRNKGNFPGRFSGRQFSNSRSEMNVSTLELGDSALYLCASSSLTNTYEQYFGPGTRLTVT.